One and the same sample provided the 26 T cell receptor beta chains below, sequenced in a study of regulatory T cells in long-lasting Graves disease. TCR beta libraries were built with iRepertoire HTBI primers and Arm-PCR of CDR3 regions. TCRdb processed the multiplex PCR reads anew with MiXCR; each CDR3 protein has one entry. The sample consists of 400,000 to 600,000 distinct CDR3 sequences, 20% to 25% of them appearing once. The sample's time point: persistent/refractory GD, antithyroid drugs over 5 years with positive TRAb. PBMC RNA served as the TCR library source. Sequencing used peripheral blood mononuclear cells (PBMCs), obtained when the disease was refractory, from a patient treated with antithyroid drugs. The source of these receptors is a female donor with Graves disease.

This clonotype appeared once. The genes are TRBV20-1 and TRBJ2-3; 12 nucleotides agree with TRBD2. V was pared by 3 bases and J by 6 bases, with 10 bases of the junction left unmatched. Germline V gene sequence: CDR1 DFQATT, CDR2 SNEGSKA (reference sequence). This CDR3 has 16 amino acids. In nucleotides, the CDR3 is TGCAGTGCTAGGGTCCTGACTAGCGGGAGAGGGGATACGCAGTATTTT. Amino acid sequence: CSARVLTSGRGDTQYF.

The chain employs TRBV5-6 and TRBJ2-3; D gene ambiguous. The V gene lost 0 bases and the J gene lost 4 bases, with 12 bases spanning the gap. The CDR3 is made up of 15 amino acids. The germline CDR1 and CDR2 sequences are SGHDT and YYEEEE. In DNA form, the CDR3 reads TGTGCCAGCAGCTTGGTTTATAGTCGGCCAGATACGCAGTATTTT. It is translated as CASSLVYSRPDTQYF.

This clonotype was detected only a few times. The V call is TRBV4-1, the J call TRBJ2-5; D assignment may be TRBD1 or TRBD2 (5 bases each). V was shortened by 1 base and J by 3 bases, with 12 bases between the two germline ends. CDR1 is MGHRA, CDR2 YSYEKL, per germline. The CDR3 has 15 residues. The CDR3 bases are TGCGCCAGCAGCCAAGCTGGGACCGGCAAAGAGACCCAGTACTTC. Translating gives CASSQAGTGKETQYF.

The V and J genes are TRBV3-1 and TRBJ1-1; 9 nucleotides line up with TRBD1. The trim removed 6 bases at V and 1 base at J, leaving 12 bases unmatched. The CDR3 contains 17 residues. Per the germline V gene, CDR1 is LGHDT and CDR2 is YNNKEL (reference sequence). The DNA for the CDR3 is TGTGCCAGCAGTTATTCCAACAGGGGGCTAGGGAACACTGAAGCTTTCTTT. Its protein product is CASSYSNRGLGNTEAFF.

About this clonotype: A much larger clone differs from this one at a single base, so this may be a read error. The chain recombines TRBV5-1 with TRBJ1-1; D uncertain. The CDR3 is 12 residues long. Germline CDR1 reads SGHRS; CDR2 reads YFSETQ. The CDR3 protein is CASSLDDTEASF. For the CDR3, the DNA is TGCGCCAGCAGCTTGGACGACACTGAAGCTTCCTTT.

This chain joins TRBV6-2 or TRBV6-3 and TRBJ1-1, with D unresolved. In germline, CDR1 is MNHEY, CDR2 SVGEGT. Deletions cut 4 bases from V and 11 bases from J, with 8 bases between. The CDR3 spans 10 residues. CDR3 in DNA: TGTGCCAGCAGTTCACACGTTGCTTTCTTT. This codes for CASSSHVAFF.

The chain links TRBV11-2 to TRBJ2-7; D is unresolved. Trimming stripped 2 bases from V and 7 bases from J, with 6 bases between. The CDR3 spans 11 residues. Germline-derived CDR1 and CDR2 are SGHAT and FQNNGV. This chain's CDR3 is CASSLLWEQYF. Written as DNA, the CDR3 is TGTGCCAGCAGCTTACTCTGGGAGCAGTACTTC.

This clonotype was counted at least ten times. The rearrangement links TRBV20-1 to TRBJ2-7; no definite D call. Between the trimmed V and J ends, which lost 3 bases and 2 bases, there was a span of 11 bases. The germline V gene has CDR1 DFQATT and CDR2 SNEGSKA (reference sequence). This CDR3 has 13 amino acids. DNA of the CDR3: TGCAGTGCTAGGTTGGCCAACACCTACGAGCAGTACTTC. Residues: CSARLANTYEQYF.

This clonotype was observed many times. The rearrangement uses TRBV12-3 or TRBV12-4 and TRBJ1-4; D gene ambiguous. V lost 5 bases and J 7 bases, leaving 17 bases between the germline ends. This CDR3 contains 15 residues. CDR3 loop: CASSGWEQIGEKLFF. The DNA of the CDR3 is TGTGCCAGCAGTGGCTGGGAACAGATAGGTGAAAAACTGTTTTTT.

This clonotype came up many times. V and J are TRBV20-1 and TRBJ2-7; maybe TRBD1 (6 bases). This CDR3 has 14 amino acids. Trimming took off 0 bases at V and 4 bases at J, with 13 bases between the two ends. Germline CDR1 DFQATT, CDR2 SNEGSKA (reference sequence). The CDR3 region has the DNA TGCAGTGCTAGAGATGAAGGGACAACTTACGAGCAGTACTTC. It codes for CSARDEGTTYEQYF.

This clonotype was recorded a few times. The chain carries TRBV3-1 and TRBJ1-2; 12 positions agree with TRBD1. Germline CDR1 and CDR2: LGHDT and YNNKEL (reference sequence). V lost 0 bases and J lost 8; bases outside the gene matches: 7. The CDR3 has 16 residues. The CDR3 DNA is TGTGCCAGCAGCCAAGATTTCTCCGGGACAGGGGGCGGCTACACCTTC. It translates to CASSQDFSGTGGGYTF.

CDR3: CASSIRGRGTGELFF. In DNA, the CDR3 is TGTGCCAGTAGTATCAGGGGCCGGGGCACCGGGGAGCTGTTTTTT. The chain has TRBV19 and TRBJ2-2, with D possibly matching TRBD1 (6 bases). The CDR3 covers 15 residues. V gave up 3 bases and J gave up 4 bases, with 12 bases separating them. Germline-derived CDR1 and CDR2 are LNHDA and SQIVND (reference sequence).

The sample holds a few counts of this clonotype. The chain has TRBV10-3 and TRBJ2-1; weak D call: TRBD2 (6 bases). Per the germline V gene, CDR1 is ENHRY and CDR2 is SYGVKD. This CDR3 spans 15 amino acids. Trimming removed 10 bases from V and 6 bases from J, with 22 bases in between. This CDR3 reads CATSSSSDDSNEQFF. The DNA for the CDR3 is TGTGCCACATCCAGCTCTAGCGACGATAGCAATGAGCAGTTCTTC.

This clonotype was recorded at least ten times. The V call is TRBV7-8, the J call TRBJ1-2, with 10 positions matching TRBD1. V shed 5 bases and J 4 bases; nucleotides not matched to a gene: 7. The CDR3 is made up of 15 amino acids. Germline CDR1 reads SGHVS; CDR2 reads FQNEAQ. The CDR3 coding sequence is TGTGCCAGCAGCGTGGGACAGGGGCCCTTCTATGGCTACACCTTC. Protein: CASSVGQGPFYGYTF.

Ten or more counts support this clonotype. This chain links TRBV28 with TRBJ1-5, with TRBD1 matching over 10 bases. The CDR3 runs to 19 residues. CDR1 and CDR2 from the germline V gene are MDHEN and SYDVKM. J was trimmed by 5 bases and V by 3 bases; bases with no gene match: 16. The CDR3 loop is CASSFFVFGDRGGDQPQHF. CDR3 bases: TGTGCCAGCAGTTTTTTCGTGTTTGGGGACAGGGGTGGGGATCAGCCCCAGCATTTT. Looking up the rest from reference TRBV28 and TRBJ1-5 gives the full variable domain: DVKVTQSSRYLVKRTGEKVFLECVQDMDHENMFWYRQDPGLGLRLIYFSYDVKMKEKGDIPEGYSVSREKKERFSLILESASTNQTSMYLCASSFFVFGDRGGDQPQHFGDGTRLSIL.

DNA of the CDR3: TGTGCCAGCAGCTTAGAAGGGGTTTCCCTCTACGAGCAGTACTTC. Its protein is CASSLEGVSLYEQYF. V is TRBV7-9 and J is TRBJ2-7, with D possibly being TRBD1 (5 bases). This CDR3 spans 15 amino acids. V was clipped by 1 base and J by 3 bases, with 13 bases between them. Per the germline V gene, CDR1 is SEHNR and CDR2 is FQNEAQ (reference sequence).

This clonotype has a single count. The CDR3 DNA reads as TGCGCCAGCAGCTCCTCCCGGTCAAGCGGGGAAAAACTGTTTTTT. This codes for CASSSSRSSGEKLFF. The chain links TRBV5-1 to TRBJ1-4; unclear D gene. With 3 bases removed from V and 8 bases from J, the gap between germline ends came to 17 bases. Germline assignment: CDR1 SGHRS and CDR2 YFSETQ. The CDR3 runs to 15 residues.

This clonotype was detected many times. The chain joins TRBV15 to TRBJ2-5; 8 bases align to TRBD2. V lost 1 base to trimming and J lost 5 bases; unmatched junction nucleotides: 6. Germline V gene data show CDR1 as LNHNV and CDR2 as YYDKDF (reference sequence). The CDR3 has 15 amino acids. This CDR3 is CATSRGGLAGETQYF. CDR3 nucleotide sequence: TGTGCCACCAGCAGAGGCGGACTAGCCGGCGAGACCCAGTACTTC.

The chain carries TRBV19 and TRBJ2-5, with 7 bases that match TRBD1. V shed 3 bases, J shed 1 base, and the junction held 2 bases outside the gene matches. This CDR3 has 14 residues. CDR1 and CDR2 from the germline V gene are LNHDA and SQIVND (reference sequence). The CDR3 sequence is CASSITGAQETQYF. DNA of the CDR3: TGTGCCAGTAGTATTACAGGGGCCCAAGAGACCCAGTACTTC.

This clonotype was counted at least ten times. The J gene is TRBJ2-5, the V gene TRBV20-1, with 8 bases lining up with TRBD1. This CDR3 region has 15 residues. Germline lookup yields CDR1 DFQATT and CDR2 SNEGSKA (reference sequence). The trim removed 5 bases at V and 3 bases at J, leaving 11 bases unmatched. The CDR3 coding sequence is TGCAGTGCTGCCCAGGGGGCCAGACTAAAAGAGACCCAGTACTTC. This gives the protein CSAAQGARLKETQYF.

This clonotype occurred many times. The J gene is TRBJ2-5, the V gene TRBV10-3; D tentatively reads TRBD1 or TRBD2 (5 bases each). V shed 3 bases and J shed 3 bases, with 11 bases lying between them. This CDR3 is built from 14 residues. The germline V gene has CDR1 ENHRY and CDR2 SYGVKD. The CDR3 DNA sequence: TGTGCCATCAGTGAAGGGACGGTAAAAGAGACCCAGTACTTC. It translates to CAISEGTVKETQYF.

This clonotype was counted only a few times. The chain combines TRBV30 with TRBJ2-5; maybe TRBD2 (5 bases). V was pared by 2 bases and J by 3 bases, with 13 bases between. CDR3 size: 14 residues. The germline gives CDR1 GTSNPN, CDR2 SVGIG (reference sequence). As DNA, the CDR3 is TGTGCCTGGAGTCTCACCCCCGGGAAAGAGACCCAGTACTTC. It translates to CAWSLTPGKETQYF.

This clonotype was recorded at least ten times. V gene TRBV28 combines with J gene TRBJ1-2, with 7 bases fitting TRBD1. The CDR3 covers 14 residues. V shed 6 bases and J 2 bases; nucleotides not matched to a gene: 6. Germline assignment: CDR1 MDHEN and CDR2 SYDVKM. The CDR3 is CASRTGTENYGYTF. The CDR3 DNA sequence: TGTGCCAGCAGAACCGGGACAGAAAACTATGGCTACACCTTC.

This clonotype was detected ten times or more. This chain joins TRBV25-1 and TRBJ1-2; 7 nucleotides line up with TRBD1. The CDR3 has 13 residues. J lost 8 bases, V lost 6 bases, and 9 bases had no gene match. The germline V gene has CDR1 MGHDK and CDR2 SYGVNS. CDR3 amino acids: CASRDSTGFGYTF. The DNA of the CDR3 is TGTGCCAGCAGAGACTCGACAGGGTTCGGCTACACCTTC.

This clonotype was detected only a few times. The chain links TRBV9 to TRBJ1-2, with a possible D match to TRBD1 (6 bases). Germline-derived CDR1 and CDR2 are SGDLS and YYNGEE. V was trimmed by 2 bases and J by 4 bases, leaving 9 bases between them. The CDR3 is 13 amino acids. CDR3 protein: CASSVGQSYGYTF. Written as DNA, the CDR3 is TGTGCCAGCAGCGTCGGACAGAGCTATGGCTACACCTTC.

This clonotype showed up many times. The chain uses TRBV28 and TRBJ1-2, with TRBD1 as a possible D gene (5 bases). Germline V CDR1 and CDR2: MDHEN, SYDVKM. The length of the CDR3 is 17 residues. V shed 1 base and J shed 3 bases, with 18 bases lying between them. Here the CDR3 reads CASSLSLPGRSDYGYTF. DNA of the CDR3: TGTGCCAGCAGTTTATCGCTGCCGGGACGGAGTGACTATGGCTACACCTTC.